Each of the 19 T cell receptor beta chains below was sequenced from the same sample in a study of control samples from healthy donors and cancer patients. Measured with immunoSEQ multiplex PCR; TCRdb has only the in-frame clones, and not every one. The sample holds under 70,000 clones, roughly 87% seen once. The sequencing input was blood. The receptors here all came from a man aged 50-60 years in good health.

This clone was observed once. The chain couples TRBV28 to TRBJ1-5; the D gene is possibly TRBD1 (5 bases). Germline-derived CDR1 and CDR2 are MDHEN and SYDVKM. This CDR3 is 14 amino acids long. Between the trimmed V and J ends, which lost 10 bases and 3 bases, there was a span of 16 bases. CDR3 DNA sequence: TGTGCCATCAAAACGGGGGGATCCAATCAGCCCCAGCATTTT. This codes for CAIKTGGSNQPQHF. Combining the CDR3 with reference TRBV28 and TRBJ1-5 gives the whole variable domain DVKVTQSSRYLVKRTGEKVFLECVQDMDHENMFWYRQDPGLGLRLIYFSYDVKMKEKGDIPEGYSVSREKKERFSLILESASTNQTSMYLCAIKTGGSNQPQHFGDGTRLSIL.

CDR3 loop: CASSLAADTGGKPQHF. The CDR3 DNA reads TGTGCCAGCAGCTTGGCAGCAGACACCGGTGGCAAGCCCCAGCATTTT. The chain links TRBV5-6 to TRBJ1-5; no definite D call. Germline V gene sequence: CDR1 SGHDT, CDR2 YYEEEE. The ends were cut back, 0 bases at V and 8 bases at J, with 18 bases in the middle. The CDR3 loop spans 16 amino acids.

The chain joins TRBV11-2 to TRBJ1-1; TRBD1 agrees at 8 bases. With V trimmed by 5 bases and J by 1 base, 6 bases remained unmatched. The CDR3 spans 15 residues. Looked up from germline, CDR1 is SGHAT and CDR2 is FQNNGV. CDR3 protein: CASSAFGTGNTEAFF. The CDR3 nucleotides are TGTGCCAGCAGCGCGTTCGGGACAGGGAACACTGAAGCTTTCTTT.

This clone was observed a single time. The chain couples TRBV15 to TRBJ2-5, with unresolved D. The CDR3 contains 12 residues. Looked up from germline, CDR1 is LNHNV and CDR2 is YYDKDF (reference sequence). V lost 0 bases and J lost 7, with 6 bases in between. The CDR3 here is CATSRDRATQYF. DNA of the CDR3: TGTGCCACCAGCAGAGATCGAGCGACCCAGTACTTC.

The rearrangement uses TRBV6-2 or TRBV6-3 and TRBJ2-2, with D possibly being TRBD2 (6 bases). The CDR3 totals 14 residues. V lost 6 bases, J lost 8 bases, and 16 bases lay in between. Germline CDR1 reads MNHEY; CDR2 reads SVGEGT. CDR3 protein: CASSKVESGGELFF. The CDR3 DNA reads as TGTGCCAGCAGCAAAGTGGAGAGCGGGGGGGAGCTGTTTTTT.

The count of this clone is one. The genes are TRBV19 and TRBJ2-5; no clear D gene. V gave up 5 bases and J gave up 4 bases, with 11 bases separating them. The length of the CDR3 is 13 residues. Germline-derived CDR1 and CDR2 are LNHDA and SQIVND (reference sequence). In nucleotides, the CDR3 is TGTGCCAGTAGTCGGATCGATCGAGAGACCCAGTACTTC. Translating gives CASSRIDRETQYF.

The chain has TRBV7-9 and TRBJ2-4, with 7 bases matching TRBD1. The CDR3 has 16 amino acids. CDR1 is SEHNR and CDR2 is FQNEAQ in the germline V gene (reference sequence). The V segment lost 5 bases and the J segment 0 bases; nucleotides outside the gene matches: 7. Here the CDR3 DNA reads TGTGCCAGCAGCACCACAGGGGACCCAGCCAAAAACATTCAGTACTTC. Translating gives CASSTTGDPAKNIQYF. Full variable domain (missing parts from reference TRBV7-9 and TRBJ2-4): DTGVSQNPRHKITKRGQNVTFRCDPISEHNRLYWYRQTLGQGPEFLTYFQNEAQLEKSRLLSDRFSAERPKGSFSTLEIQRTEQGDSAMYLCASSTTGDPAKNIQYFGAGTRLSVL.

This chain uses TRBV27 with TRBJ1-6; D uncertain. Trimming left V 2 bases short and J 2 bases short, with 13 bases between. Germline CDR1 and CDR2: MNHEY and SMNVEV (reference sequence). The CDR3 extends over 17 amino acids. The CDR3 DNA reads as TGTGCCAGCAGTTTAGGGTTTGGGTATACCTATAATTCACCCCTCCACTTT. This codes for CASSLGFGYTYNSPLHF.

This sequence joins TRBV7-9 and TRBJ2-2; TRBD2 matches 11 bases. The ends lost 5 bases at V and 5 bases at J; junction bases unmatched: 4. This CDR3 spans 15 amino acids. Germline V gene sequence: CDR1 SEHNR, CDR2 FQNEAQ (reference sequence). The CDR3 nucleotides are TGTGCCAGCAGCCCACTAGCGGGAGAAACCGGGGAGCTGTTTTTT. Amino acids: CASSPLAGETGELFF.

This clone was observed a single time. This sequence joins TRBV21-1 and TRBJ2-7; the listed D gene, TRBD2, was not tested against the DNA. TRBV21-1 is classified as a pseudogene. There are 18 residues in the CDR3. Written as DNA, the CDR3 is TGTGCCAGCAGCAAAGTTGTCCATACGGTAGTCGCCCCGGGCGAGCAGTACTTC. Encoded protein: CASSKVVHTVVAPGEQYF.

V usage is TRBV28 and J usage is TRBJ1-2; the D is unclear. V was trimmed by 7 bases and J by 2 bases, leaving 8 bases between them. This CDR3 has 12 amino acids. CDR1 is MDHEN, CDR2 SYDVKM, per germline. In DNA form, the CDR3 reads TGTGCCAGCACTCACAGAAACTATGGCTACACCTTC. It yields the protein CASTHRNYGYTF.

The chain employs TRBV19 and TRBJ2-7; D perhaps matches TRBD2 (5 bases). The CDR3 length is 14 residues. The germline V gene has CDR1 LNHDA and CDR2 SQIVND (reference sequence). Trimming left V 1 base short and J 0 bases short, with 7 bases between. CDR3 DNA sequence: TGTGCCAGTAGTATAGCGGGAAGCTCCTACGAGCAGTACTTC. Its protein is CASSIAGSSYEQYF.

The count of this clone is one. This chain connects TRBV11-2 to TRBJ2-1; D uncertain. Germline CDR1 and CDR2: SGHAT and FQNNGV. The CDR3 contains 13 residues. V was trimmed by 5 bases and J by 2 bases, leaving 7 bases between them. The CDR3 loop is CASSGVAYNEQFF. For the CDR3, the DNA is TGTGCCAGCAGCGGGGTAGCCTACAATGAGCAGTTCTTC. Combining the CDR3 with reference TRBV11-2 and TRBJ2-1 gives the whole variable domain EAGVAQSPRYKIIEKRQSVAFWCNPISGHATLYWYQQILGQGPKLLIQFQNNGVVDDSQLPKDRFSAERLKGVDSTLKIQPAKLEDSAVYLCASSGVAYNEQFFGPGTRLTVL.

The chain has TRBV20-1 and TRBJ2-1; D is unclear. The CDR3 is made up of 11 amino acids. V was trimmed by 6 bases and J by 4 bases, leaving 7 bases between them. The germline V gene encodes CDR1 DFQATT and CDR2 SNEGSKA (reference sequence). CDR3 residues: CSANRYNEQFF. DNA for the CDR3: TGCAGTGCAAATAGATACAATGAGCAGTTCTTC.

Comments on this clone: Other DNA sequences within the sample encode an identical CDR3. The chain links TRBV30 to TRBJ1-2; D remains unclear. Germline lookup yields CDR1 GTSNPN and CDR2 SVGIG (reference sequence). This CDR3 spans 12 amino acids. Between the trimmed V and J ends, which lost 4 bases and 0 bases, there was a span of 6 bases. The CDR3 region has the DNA TGTGCCTGGACAGCCTCTAACTATGGCTACACCTTC. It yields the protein CAWTASNYGYTF.

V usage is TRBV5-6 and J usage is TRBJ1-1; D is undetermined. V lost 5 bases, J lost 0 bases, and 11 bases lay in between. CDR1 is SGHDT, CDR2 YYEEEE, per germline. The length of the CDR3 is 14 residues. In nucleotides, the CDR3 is TGTGCCAGCAGTAGACAAAAGATGAACACTGAAGCTTTCTTT. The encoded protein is CASSRQKMNTEAFF. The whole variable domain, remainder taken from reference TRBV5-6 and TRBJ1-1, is DAGVTQSPTHLIKTRGQQVTLRCSPKSGHDTVSWYQQALGQGPQFIFQYYEEEERQRGNFPDRFSGHQFPNYSSELNVNALLLGDSALYLCASSRQKMNTEAFFGQGTRLTVV.

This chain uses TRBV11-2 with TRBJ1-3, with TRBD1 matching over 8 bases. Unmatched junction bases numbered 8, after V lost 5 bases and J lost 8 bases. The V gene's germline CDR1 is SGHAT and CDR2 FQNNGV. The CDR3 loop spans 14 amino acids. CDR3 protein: CASSLGQAFDTIYF. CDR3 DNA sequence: TGTGCCAGCAGCCTGGGACAGGCATTCGACACCATATATTTT.

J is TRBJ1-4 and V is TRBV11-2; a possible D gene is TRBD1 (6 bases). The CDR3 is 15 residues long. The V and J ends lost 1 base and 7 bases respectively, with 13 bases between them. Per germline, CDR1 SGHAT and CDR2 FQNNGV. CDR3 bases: TGTGCCAGCAGCTTAGGCGCCCGGGGGGCTGAAAAACTGTTTTTT. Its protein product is CASSLGARGAEKLFF.

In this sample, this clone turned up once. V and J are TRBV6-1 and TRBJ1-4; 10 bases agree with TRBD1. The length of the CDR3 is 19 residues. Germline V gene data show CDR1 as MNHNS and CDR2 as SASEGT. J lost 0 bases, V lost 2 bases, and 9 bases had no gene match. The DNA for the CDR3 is TGTGCCAGCAGTGAAAAACCGACAGGGGGCTTTGCAACTAATGAAAAACTGTTTTTT. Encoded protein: CASSEKPTGGFATNEKLFF.